A selection of T cell receptor beta chains follows, all from one sample in a study of cytomegalovirus exposure and HLA in healthy donors. Repertoires were generated with immunoSEQ multiplex PCR, while TCRdb's copy carries only in-frame clones and drops some. The table lists nearly 200,000 clones, with roughly 0.74% in the top ten. The sequencing sample was made of PBMCs. These TCRs come from a boy between 10 and 17 years old in good health and CMV-seronegative. CDR3s include the opening cysteine and the closing phenylalanine or tryptophan. D genes are given only for firm matches.

V gene	J gene	D gene	CDR3 length	CDR3 protein	CDR3 DNA
TRBV19	TRBJ1-4	-	15	CASSNTGREGEKLFF	TGTGCCAGTAGCAACACCGGAAGGGAGGGTGAAAAACTGTTTTTT
TRBV29-1	TRBJ2-1	TRBD2	14	CSVVERGGYNEQFF	TGCAGCGTTGTTGAGCGGGGGGGATACAATGAGCAGTTCTTC
TRBV5-5	TRBJ2-5	TRBD2	15	CASSSRLAGRETQYF	TGTGCCAGCAGCTCAAGACTAGCGGGGAGGGAGACCCAGTACTTC
TRBV4-1	TRBJ1-2	-	14	CASARGMVEYGYTF	TGCGCCAGCGCGCGGGGTATGGTAGAATATGGCTACACCTTC
TRBV7-6	TRBJ2-7	-	12	CASSSSEDEQYF	TGTGCCAGCAGCTCCTCCGAGGACGAGCAGTACTTC
TRBV5-1	TRBJ1-5	TRBD1	15	CASSWSGDRNQPQHF	TGCGCCAGCAGCTGGTCGGGGGACAGAAATCAGCCCCAGCATTTT
TRBV5-1	TRBJ2-3	-	14	CASSFEHYTDTQYF	TGCGCCAGCAGCTTCGAACACTACACAGATACGCAGTATTTT
TRBV19	TRBJ2-1	TRBD1	16	CASSIGWDRAFNEQFF	TGTGCCAGTAGTATAGGTTGGGACAGGGCCTTCAATGAGCAGTTCTTC
TRBV5-1	TRBJ2-1	TRBD1	13	CASKETGIHEQFF	TGCGCCAGCAAGGAGACAGGGATACATGAGCAGTTCTTC
TRBV4-3	TRBJ2-6	-	17	CASSQVTRPSGANVLTF	TGCGCCAGCAGCCAAGTTACGAGGCCCTCTGGGGCCAACGTCCTGACTTTC
TRBV19	TRBJ1-4	TRBD1	14	CASKRTGVDEKLFF	TGTGCCAGTAAACGGACAGGGGTAGACGAAAAACTGTTTTTT
TRBV5-4	TRBJ1-2	TRBD1	13	CASSTGVRYGYTF	TGTGCCAGCAGCACAGGGGTACGGTATGGCTACACCTTC
TRBV9	TRBJ2-5	TRBD2	17	CASSAPGLAGGHETQYF	TGTGCCAGCAGCGCACCGGGACTAGCGGGGGGGCACGAGACCCAGTACTTC
TRBV5-4	TRBJ1-1	TRBD1	16	CASSWGHQGGNTEAFF	TGTGCCAGCAGCTGGGGTCACCAGGGGGGGAACACTGAAGCTTTCTTT
TRBV4-1	TRBJ2-4	-	18	CASSQDAPGGLAKNIQYF	TGCGCCAGCAGCCAAGACGCACCCGGAGGGCTAGCCAAAAACATTCAGTACTTC
TRBV27	TRBJ2-1	-	14	CASSPYRSLSYPFF	TGTGCCAGCAGTCCATACAGGAGTCTATCCTATCCGTTCTTC
TRBV28	TRBJ1-3	TRBD1	16	CASSTVRTGAGNTIYF	TGTGCCAGCAGCACCGTGAGGACAGGGGCTGGAAACACCATATATTTT
TRBV5-1	TRBJ2-2	-	15	CASSLEATLGGELFF	TGCGCCAGCAGCTTGGAAGCTACCCTTGGCGGGGAGCTGTTTTTT
TRBV4-1	TRBJ2-6	-	18	CASSQGAYENSGANVLTF	TGCGCCAGCAGCCAAGGGGCCTACGAGAACTCTGGGGCCAACGTCCTGACTTTC
TRBV4-1	TRBJ1-2	-	12	CASSLFSRGYTF	TGCGCCAGCAGCCTCTTTAGCCGAGGCTACACCTTC
TRBV5-4	TRBJ1-2	-	14	CASSGGSSPYGYTF	TGTGCCAGCAGCGGGGGGTCCTCTCCCTATGGCTACACCTTC
TRBV4-1	TRBJ2-7	-	17	CASSQAIQGSSSYEQYF	TGCGCCAGCAGCCAAGCCATCCAGGGGAGCAGTTCCTACGAGCAGTACTTC
TRBV27	TRBJ1-2	-	13	CASSTTGVNGYTF	TGTGCCAGCAGTACTACAGGTGTCAATGGCTACACCTTC
TRBV2	TRBJ2-2	-	14	CASRTVDRTGELFF	TGTGCCAGCAGGACGGTAGACAGAACCGGGGAGCTGTTTTTT
TRBV5-1	TRBJ2-3	-	14	CASSLERGADTQYF	TGCGCCAGCAGCTTGGAGAGAGGCGCAGATACGCAGTATTTT
TRBV9	TRBJ2-5	TRBD2	17	CASSPRRGGGAKETQYF	TGTGCCAGCAGCCCCCGGCGGGGCGGGGGGGCAAAGGAGACCCAGTACTTC
TRBV6-6	TRBJ2-1	TRBD2	14	CASRGDVLGNEQFF	TGTGCCAGCCGGGGGGATGTACTAGGCAATGAGCAGTTCTTC
TRBV28	TRBJ2-2	-	13	CASSVTDTGELFF	TGTGCCAGCAGCGTAACAGACACCGGGGAGCTGTTTTTT
TRBV28	TRBJ1-2	-	17	CASSLGSITGLGYGYTF	TGTGCCAGCAGTTTAGGGTCTATAACAGGGTTGGGCTATGGCTACACCTTC
TRBV7-2	TRBJ1-5	-	15	CASSSYAVSNQPQHF	TGTGCCAGCAGCAGTTACGCAGTTAGCAATCAGCCCCAGCATTTT
TRBV27	TRBJ2-7	TRBD1	12	CASRDSSYEQYF	TGTGCCAGCCGGGACAGCTCCTACGAGCAGTACTTC
TRBV6-5	TRBJ1-1	-	14	CASSTHRMNTEAFF	TGTGCCAGCAGTACTCATCGCATGAACACTGAAGCTTTCTTT
TRBV7-9	TRBJ1-4	-	13	CASSLTGGEKLFF	TGTGCCAGCAGCTTAACGGGGGGGGAAAAACTGTTTTTT
TRBV6-6	TRBJ1-1	-	14	CASRLRVENTKAFF	TGTGCCAGCAGACTCAGAGTAGAGAACACTAAAGCTTTCTTT
TRBV11-2	TRBJ1-2	-	12	CASSLDSYGYTF	TGTGCCAGCAGCTTAGACTCCTATGGCTACACCTTC
TRBV4-1	TRBJ1-5	-	17	CASSPTMTGQVSQPQHF	TGCGCCAGCAGCCCTACCATGACAGGCCAGGTCAGTCAGCCCCAGCATTTT
TRBV18	TRBJ1-1	-	15	CASSPPVSKNTEAFF	TGTGCCAGCTCACCACCAGTCAGTAAGAACACTGAAGCTTTCTTT
TRBV30	TRBJ2-7	TRBD2	13	CAWSPSGIGEQYF	TGTGCCTGGAGTCCTAGCGGGATCGGCGAGCAGTACTTC
TRBV19	TRBJ1-5	TRBD1	15	CASSRDRGSNQPQHF	TGTGCCAGTAGTAGGGACAGGGGAAGCAATCAGCCCCAGCATTTT
TRBV5-1	TRBJ2-7	TRBD1	14	CASSFGPGGNEQYF	TGCGCCAGCAGCTTCGGTCCAGGGGGAAACGAGCAGTACTTC
TRBV7-9	TRBJ1-6	-	16	CASRVSRSSYNSPLHF	TGTGCCAGTCGAGTATCGCGAAGCTCCTATAATTCACCCCTCCACTTT